This passage covers 21 T cell receptor beta chains from one sample sequenced in a study of blood T cell repertoires in COVID-19. Repertoires were generated with immunoSEQ multiplex PCR, while TCRdb's copy carries only in-frame clones and drops some. The repertoire consists of 150,000 to 200,000 clones, with about 91% occurring once and the leading ten covering 4%. Material: peripheral blood. Receptors originate from a woman aged 25 to 45 with acute or convalescent COVID-19.

The chain joins TRBV21-1 to TRBJ2-1; the table assigns TRBD2, which was not confirmed against the DNA. TRBV21-1 is assigned pseudogene status. The CDR3 length is 19 residues. CDR3 DNA sequence: TGTGCCAGCAGCAAGCACAGGGTAGCGGGCACAAGCTCCTACAATGAGCAGTTCTTC. It codes for CASSKHRVAGTSSYNEQFF.

This chain joins TRBV25-1 and TRBJ1-2; 7 bases align to TRBD1. CDR3 length equals 14 residues. V was clipped by 2 bases and J by 8 bases; unmatched bases: 8. The germline V gene encodes CDR1 MGHDK and CDR2 SYGVNS. The CDR3: CASSETGQISGYTF. The CDR3 DNA sequence: TGTGCCAGCAGTGAAACGGGACAGATAAGCGGCTACACCTTC.

CDR3 region: CASSIPSVATDTQYF. As DNA, the CDR3 is TGTGCCAGCTCGATCCCTAGCGTAGCAACAGATACGCAGTATTTT. This chain links TRBV18 with TRBJ2-3, with D maybe TRBD2 (6 bases). The CDR3 has 15 amino acids. V was clipped by 6 bases and J by 3 bases, with 16 bases between them. Germline CDR1 is KGHSH and CDR2 is LQKENI.

This chain links TRBV3-1 (or the pseudogene TRBV3-2) with TRBJ1-6; D uncertain. CDR3 size: 15 residues. V lost 1 base to trimming and J lost 2 bases, with 6 bases between them. Germline-derived CDR1 and CDR2 are LGHDT and YNNKEL (reference sequence). The CDR3 here is CASSQGPTYNSPLHF. The CDR3 nucleotides are TGTGCCAGCAGCCAAGGGCCGACCTATAATTCACCCCTCCACTTT.

V usage is TRBV6-5 and J usage is TRBJ2-3, with D unclear. The CDR3 sequence is 11 residues long. Trimming pared 6 bases from V and 6 bases from J, leaving 7 bases between. Per germline, CDR1 MNHEY and CDR2 SVGAGI. CDR3 residues: CASSARDTQYF. CDR3 coding DNA: TGTGCCAGCAGCGCTCGGGATACGCAGTATTTT.

This clone was seen once. The chain couples TRBV12-1 to TRBJ1-2. TRBV12-1 is a documented pseudogene. The CDR3 has 13 residues. For the CDR3, the DNA is TGTGCCAGCAGCTTCCACCGGAGCTATGGCTACACCTTC. Translating it yields CASSFHRSYGYTF.

The chain couples TRBV19 to TRBJ1-1, with a possible D match to TRBD1 (6 bases). The CDR3 covers 13 residues. Germline V lookup: CDR1 LNHDA, CDR2 SQIVND (reference sequence). V was cut by 7 bases and J by 3 bases, with 12 bases left in between. This CDR3 reads CASMTGVYTEAFF. The CDR3, as DNA: TGTGCCAGTATGACAGGTGTCTACACTGAAGCTTTCTTT.

The V call is TRBV5-1, the J call TRBJ2-3, with D possibly matching TRBD2 (6 bases). Germline V lookup: CDR1 SGHRS, CDR2 YFSETQ. The V gene lost 4 bases and the J gene lost 3 bases, with 12 bases spanning the gap. The CDR3 consists of 14 residues. The CDR3 DNA reads as TGCGCCAGCAGCCAAGGACTAATAACAGATACGCAGTATTTT. Its protein product is CASSQGLITDTQYF.

The chain joins TRBV16 to TRBJ2-7, with D maybe TRBD2 (6 bases). CDR1 is KGHSY and CDR2 is FQNENV in the germline V gene. V was cut by 1 base and J by 5 bases, with 9 bases left in between. The CDR3 spans 13 residues. CDR3 amino acids: CASSQWPSDEQYF. CDR3 nucleotide sequence: TGTGCCAGCAGCCAATGGCCTAGCGACGAGCAGTACTTC.

The chain recombines TRBV7-9 with TRBJ2-7; D is perhaps TRBD2 (5 bases). V shed 8 bases and J shed 3 bases, with 8 bases lying between them. Germline CDR1 SEHNR, CDR2 FQNEAQ (reference sequence). The CDR3 is 11 amino acids. CDR3 sequence (DNA): TGTGCCAGCGGACTTGGCTACGAGCAGTACTTC. Its translation: CASGLGYEQYF. The whole variable domain, filled in from reference TRBV7-9 and TRBJ2-7, reads DTGVSQNPRHKITKRGQNVTFRCDPISEHNRLYWYRQTLGQGPEFLTYFQNEAQLEKSRLLSDRFSAERPKGSFSTLEIQRTEQGDSAMYLCASGLGYEQYFGPGTRLTVT.

The rearrangement joins TRBV5-5 to TRBJ1-3; no reliable D call. CDR1 is SGHKS and CDR2 is YYEKEE in the germline V gene (reference sequence). V was shortened by 3 bases and J by 0 bases, with 4 bases between the two germline ends. CDR3 length: 13 amino acids. The CDR3 coding sequence is TGTGCCAGCAGCTCGTTCTCTGGAAACACCATATATTTT. It encodes CASSSFSGNTIYF.

The rearrangement uses TRBV3-1 (or the pseudogene TRBV3-2) and TRBJ2-1; TRBD2 matches 7 bases. The germline CDR1 and CDR2 sequences are LGHDT and YNNKEL (reference sequence). The V and J ends lost 0 bases and 3 bases, in that order; junction bases with no gene match: 8. CDR3 length: 17 amino acids. CDR3 protein: CASSQDREGLFYNEQFF. DNA of the CDR3: TGTGCCAGCAGCCAAGATAGGGAGGGACTATTCTACAATGAGCAGTTCTTC.

This chain joins TRBV12-3 or TRBV12-4 and TRBJ2-7, with D possibly being TRBD2 (6 bases). Trimming took off 8 bases at V and 3 bases at J, with 14 bases between the two ends. CDR3 size: 13 residues. DNA for the CDR3: TGTGCCAGCCGCCAGGCGGGGCGCTACGAGCAGTACTTC. Translating gives CASRQAGRYEQYF.

The V gene is TRBV2, the J gene TRBJ1-5; 8 bases agree with TRBD1. This CDR3 comprises 14 residues. Germline CDR1 SNHLY, CDR2 FYNNEI. V was pared by 4 bases and J by 5 bases, with 4 bases of the junction left unmatched. As DNA, the CDR3 is TGTGCCAGCAGTGGGACAGGGTTCGATCAGCCCCAGCATTTT. Encoded protein: CASSGTGFDQPQHF. The variable domain in full, with the rest retrieved from reference TRBV2 and TRBJ1-5, is EPEVTQTPSHQVTQMGQEVILRCVPISNHLYFYWYRQILGQKVEFLVSFYNNEISEKSEIFDDQFSVERPDGSNFTLKIRSTKLEDSAMYFCASSGTGFDQPQHFGDGTRLSIL.

CDR3 sequence: CASSLTNLAGDGELFF. The CDR3 nucleotides read TGTGCCAGCAGCTTAACAAACCTAGCGGGAGACGGGGAGCTGTTTTTT. The chain links TRBV7-8 to TRBJ2-2; 10 positions match TRBD2. Germline V gene data show CDR1 as SGHVS and CDR2 as FQNEAQ. Trimming removed 2 bases from V and 7 bases from J; junction bases left unmatched: 7. The CDR3 is 16 amino acids.

The CDR3 nucleotides are TGTGCCAGTAGGACTAGCGGGAGTACCTACAATGAGCAGTTCTTC. As protein: CASRTSGSTYNEQFF. The V and J genes are TRBV19 and TRBJ2-1; 12 nucleotides match TRBD2. Germline CDR1 is LNHDA and CDR2 is SQIVND (reference sequence). The CDR3 sequence is 15 residues long. The junction had 2 bases not matched to a gene; V was cut back by 6 bases and J by 2 bases.

The rearrangement links TRBV9 to TRBJ2-3, with TRBD2 matching over 13 bases. There are 18 residues in the CDR3. The germline gives CDR1 SGDLS, CDR2 YYNGEE. V shed 2 bases and J 4 bases; nucleotides not matched to a gene: 10. CDR3 loop: CASSVELAGGPIADTQYF. CDR3 bases: TGTGCCAGCAGCGTCGAACTAGCGGGAGGGCCAATAGCAGATACGCAGTATTTT. The full variable domain, completed using reference TRBV9 and TRBJ2-3, is DSGVTQTPKHLITATGQRVTLRCSPRSGDLSVYWYQQSLDQGLQFLIQYYNGEERAKGNILERFSAQQFPDLHSELNLSSLELGDSALYFCASSVELAGGPIADTQYFGPGTRLTVL.

J is TRBJ1-5 and V is TRBV6-5; no clear D. V lost 6 bases, J lost 5 bases, and 17 bases lay in between. The germline CDR1 and CDR2 sequences are MNHEY and SVGAGI. This CDR3 is 15 amino acids long. The CDR3 sequence is CASREFRGLDQPQHF. DNA of the CDR3: TGTGCCAGCAGAGAGTTCCGTGGACTGGATCAGCCCCAGCATTTT.

The chain is built from TRBV21-1 and TRBJ2-7; no check of the table's D call, TRBD1, against the DNA was made. TRBV21-1 is assigned pseudogene status. The CDR3 extends over 13 amino acids. CDR3 in amino acids: CASRGQPGYGQYF. For the CDR3, the DNA is TGTGCCAGCCGGGGACAGCCGGGATACGGGCAGTACTTC.

The gene calls are TRBV10-2 and TRBJ2-7; D might be TRBD2 (6 bases). Trimming stripped 6 bases from V and 4 bases from J, with 19 bases between. Looked up from germline, CDR1 is WSHSY and CDR2 is SAAADI. The CDR3 totals 15 residues. CDR3 nucleotide sequence: TGCGCCAGCAGGAGCGGGCCGATCATTCTTTACGAGCAGTACTTC. Its protein product is CASRSGPIILYEQYF.

A remark on this clone: Other DNA sequences within the sample encode an identical CDR3. The rearrangement joins TRBV2 to TRBJ2-1; D might be TRBD2 (6 bases). V shed 10 bases and J shed 4 bases, with 8 bases lying between them. The germline V gene has CDR1 SNHLY and CDR2 FYNNEI. CDR3 length equals 11 residues. The CDR3, as DNA: TGTGCCACGGGACTTTACAATGAGCAGTTCTTC. This gives the protein CATGLYNEQFF.